The 32 T cell receptor beta chains below come from one sample, sequenced in a study of cytomegalovirus exposure and HLA in healthy donors. PCR employed 60 Vbeta and 13 Jbeta primers. The repertoire was sequenced with immunoSEQ multiplex PCR; TCRdb's copy has only in-frame clones and lacks some. The data show 150,000 to 200,000 clones, about two thirds seen once. Sequenced: PBMCs. All receptors come from a human donor in good health.

V gene TRBV27 combines with J gene TRBJ1-2; possibly TRBD1 for D (5 bases). This CDR3 has 13 residues. The V gene's germline CDR1 is MNHEY and CDR2 SMNVEV (reference sequence). Trimming took off 2 bases at V and 5 bases at J, with 9 bases between the two ends. CDR3 residues: CASSLEGDYGYTF. The CDR3 nucleotides read TGTGCCAGCAGTTTAGAAGGGGATTATGGCTACACCTTC.

The rearrangement uses TRBV19 and TRBJ1-1; D gene ambiguous. The CDR3 runs to 13 residues. Germline-derived CDR1 and CDR2 are LNHDA and SQIVND (reference sequence). Trimming took 3 bases from V and 7 from J, leaving 12 bases between them. The CDR3 spells CASSISSRSEAFF. The CDR3 nucleotides read TGTGCCAGTAGTATCTCATCGAGGAGTGAAGCTTTCTTT.

The V and J genes are TRBV29-1 and TRBJ1-1; 11 bases fit TRBD1. CDR3 length equals 14 residues. Germline CDR1 reads SQVTM; CDR2 reads ANQGSEA. V gave up 8 bases and J gave up 5 bases; unmatched junction bases: 10. The CDR3 region has the DNA TGCAGCTCCTTCCCGGGACAGGGGGGGACTGAAGCTTTCTTT. Translated: CSSFPGQGGTEAFF.

The J gene is TRBJ2-3, the V gene TRBV21-1; the D call of TRBD2 is as the table states it, not checked on the DNA. TRBV21-1 is given as a pseudogene. CDR3 length: 13 amino acids. In nucleotides, the CDR3 is TGTGCCGTATTAGCGGGGGGGCGCGGTACGCAGTATTTT. This translates into CAVLAGGRGTQYF.

V and J are TRBV9 and TRBJ1-5, with D maybe TRBD1 (5 bases). The CDR3 is 16 residues long. Trimming left V 0 bases short and J 5 bases short, with 15 bases between. CDR1 is SGDLS and CDR2 is YYNGEE in the germline V gene. The CDR3 reads CASSVGQGGIDQPQHF. CDR3 sequence (DNA): TGTGCCAGCAGCGTAGGGCAGGGTGGTATCGATCAGCCCCAGCATTTT. Combining the CDR3 with reference TRBV9 and TRBJ1-5 gives the whole variable domain DSGVTQTPKHLITATGQRVTLRCSPRSGDLSVYWYQQSLDQGLQFLIQYYNGEERAKGNILERFSAQQFPDLHSELNLSSLELGDSALYFCASSVGQGGIDQPQHFGDGTRLSIL.

The chain uses TRBV4-2 and TRBJ2-1, with 9 positions matching TRBD2. Per germline, CDR1 LGHNA and CDR2 YNFKEQ. V was pared by 0 bases and J by 7 bases, with 10 bases of the junction left unmatched. The CDR3 spans 17 residues. The CDR3 region is CASSQDVSGGQGNEQFF. CDR3 nucleotides: TGTGCCAGCAGCCAAGATGTGAGCGGGGGGCAGGGGAATGAGCAGTTCTTC.

This clone was counted only a few times. The gene calls are TRBV19 and TRBJ1-5; no reliable D call. Looked up from germline, CDR1 is LNHDA and CDR2 is SQIVND (reference sequence). The CDR3 is 13 residues long. V was trimmed by 6 bases and J by 4 bases, leaving 10 bases between them. CDR3 protein: CASRDGENQPQHF. The CDR3 nucleotides read TGTGCCAGTAGGGACGGGGAGAATCAGCCCCAGCATTTT.

The chain combines TRBV13 with TRBJ1-2; tentatively, D is TRBD1 (5 bases). Germline-derived CDR1 and CDR2 are PRHDT and FYEKMQ (reference sequence). Between the trimmed V and J ends, which lost 5 bases and 8 bases, there was a span of 18 bases. CDR3 size: 14 residues. CDR3 in amino acids: CASSPSEGTGGYTF. CDR3 coding DNA: TGTGCCAGCAGCCCCTCGGAGGGGACTGGGGGCTACACCTTC.

V and J are TRBV5-4 and TRBJ2-7; 10 nucleotides agree with TRBD1. Germline V lookup: CDR1 SGHNT, CDR2 YYREEE (reference sequence). The CDR3 is made up of 14 amino acids. V was clipped by 4 bases and J by 4 bases; unmatched bases: 5. Here the CDR3 reads CASSAGDRGYEQYF. Here the CDR3 DNA reads TGTGCCAGCAGCGCAGGGGACAGGGGTTACGAGCAGTACTTC.

Here the CDR3 DNA reads TGTGCCAGCTCACCCGGGACAGGGATCGGCGGGGAGCTGTTTTTT. This sequence encodes CASSPGTGIGGELFF. V is TRBV18 and J is TRBJ2-2, with 9 bases matching TRBD1. Germline lookup yields CDR1 KGHSH and CDR2 LQKENI. The CDR3 runs 15 residues. J was trimmed by 7 bases and V by 3 bases; bases with no gene match: 6.

The rearrangement links TRBV7-2 to TRBJ2-5; D remains ambiguous. This CDR3 is 15 amino acids long. V lost 1 base to trimming and J lost 0 bases, with 9 bases between them. CDR1 SGHTA and CDR2 FQGNSA come from the germline V gene. Here the CDR3 DNA reads TGTGCCAGCAGCTTAGTGGGCCACAACCAAGAGACCCAGTACTTC. This sequence encodes CASSLVGHNQETQYF.

The sample holds a few counts of this clone. CDR3 in DNA: TGTGCCAGCAGCCACGACAGGGTTCAGGGCTACACCTTC. Translating gives CASSHDRVQGYTF. V usage is TRBV2 and J usage is TRBJ1-2; 7 bases fit TRBD1. CDR1 SNHLY and CDR2 FYNNEI come from the germline V gene. The CDR3 runs 13 residues. V dropped 6 bases and J dropped 8; count of bases not matched to a gene: 9.

The chain uses TRBV6-1 and TRBJ1-1, with TRBD1 matching over 7 bases. Germline CDR1 MNHNS, CDR2 SASEGT. There are 16 residues in the CDR3. J was trimmed by 1 base and V by 1 base; bases with no gene match: 6. The DNA of the CDR3 is TGTGCCAGCAGTGAAGGTAGGGGGCGCGGGAACACTGAAGCTTTCTTT. Residues: CASSEGRGRGNTEAFF.

The chain combines TRBV7-6 with TRBJ2-2; the match to TRBD2 covers 16 bases. V trimming: 5 bases; J trimming: 6 bases; junction bases outside the gene matches: 9. The CDR3 is 18 amino acids. From germline, CDR1 is SGHVS and CDR2 FNYEAQ. The CDR3 loop reads CASSPGLAGGKISGELFF. CDR3 in DNA: TGTGCCAGCAGCCCGGGACTAGCGGGGGGGAAGATCTCCGGGGAGCTGTTTTTT.

This rearrangement joins TRBV5-1 to TRBJ2-1; 12 bases fit TRBD2. The V gene end was trimmed by 4 bases and the J gene end by 4 bases; junction bases not matched to a gene: 12. The CDR3 sequence is 18 residues long. Germline assignment: CDR1 SGHRS and CDR2 YFSETQ. For the CDR3, the DNA is TGCGCCAGCAGCGCTAGAATCACTAGCGGGGGGCCGTACAATGAGCAGTTCTTC. Translating gives CASSARITSGGPYNEQFF.

The rearrangement joins TRBV7-9 to TRBJ1-1, with unresolved D. CDR1 and CDR2 (germline): SEHNR, FQNEAQ (reference sequence). V lost 0 bases, J lost 1 base, and 3 bases lay in between. The CDR3 is made up of 13 amino acids. CDR3 sequence: CASSLAQNTEAFF. CDR3 bases: TGTGCCAGCAGCTTAGCACAGAACACTGAAGCTTTCTTT.

The chain carries TRBV7-2 and TRBJ2-3; TRBD2 matches at 12 bases. From germline, CDR1 is SGHTA and CDR2 FQGNSA. J lost 5 bases, V lost 2 bases, and 5 bases had no gene match. This CDR3 spans 16 amino acids. CDR3 amino acids: CASSLSASGGGDTQYF. In nucleotides, the CDR3 is TGTGCCAGCAGCTTATCGGCTAGCGGGGGGGGAGATACGCAGTATTTT.

CDR3 region: CASRTNRNTEAFF. The CDR3 bases are TGTGCCAGCAGGACGAACAGGAACACTGAAGCTTTCTTT. This chain uses TRBV6-1 with TRBJ1-1; no reliable D call. Germline CDR1 MNHNS, CDR2 SASEGT. V was pared by 6 bases and J by 1 base, with 9 bases between. This CDR3 is built from 13 residues.

This rearrangement joins TRBV6-5 to TRBJ1-3; D not certain. From germline, CDR1 is MNHEY and CDR2 SVGAGI. V was trimmed by 6 bases and J by 1 base, leaving 13 bases between them. The CDR3 has 15 amino acids. The CDR3 DNA reads TGTGCCAGCAGCAGATCAACCGTTTCTGGAAACACCATATATTTT. It translates to CASSRSTVSGNTIYF.

V usage is TRBV20-1 and J usage is TRBJ2-7; D gene unclear. The CDR3 contains 10 residues. From germline, CDR1 is DFQATT and CDR2 SNEGSKA (reference sequence). V lost 4 bases and J lost 7, with 8 bases in between. The CDR3 protein is CSATEIEQYF. CDR3 DNA: TGCAGTGCTACTGAGATTGAGCAGTACTTC.

The rearrangement uses TRBV29-1 and TRBJ1-1; the match to TRBD1 covers 10 bases. The germline V gene has CDR1 SQVTM and CDR2 ANQGSEA. This CDR3 has 11 amino acids. CDR3 loop: CKGTGATEAFF. In nucleotides, the CDR3 is TGCAAAGGGACAGGGGCCACTGAAGCTTTCTTT.

The chain combines TRBV29-1 with TRBJ2-5; TRBD1 matches at 10 bases. The J call may be wrong; the DNA end is better matched by TRBJ2-7. Germline loops: CDR1 SQVTM, CDR2 ANQGSEA. The length of the CDR3 is 12 residues. The CDR3 here is CSVEGQGNEQYF. The CDR3, as DNA: TGCAGCGTTGAGGGACAGGGGAACGAGCAGTACTTC.

The gene calls are TRBV5-6 and TRBJ1-2, with 12 bases identical to TRBD1. CDR3 length equals 15 residues. Trimming cost V 1 base and J 4 bases; bases outside gene matches: 2. Germline lookup yields CDR1 SGHDT and CDR2 YYEEEE. The CDR3 here is CASSLMGQGAYGYTF. The CDR3, as DNA: TGTGCCAGCAGCTTGATGGGACAGGGGGCCTATGGCTACACCTTC. Looking up the rest from reference TRBV5-6 and TRBJ1-2 gives the full variable domain: DAGVTQSPTHLIKTRGQQVTLRCSPKSGHDTVSWYQQALGQGPQFIFQYYEEEERQRGNFPDRFSGHQFPNYSSELNVNALLLGDSALYLCASSLMGQGAYGYTFGSGTRLTVV.

The chain is built from TRBV12-5 and TRBJ2-7, with TRBD2 matching over 7 bases. The germline CDR1 and CDR2 sequences are LGHNT and FRNRAP. V gave up 8 bases and J gave up 0 bases; unmatched junction bases: 13. This CDR3 has 16 residues. The chain's CDR3 is CASNMGGSTTSYEQYF. As DNA, the CDR3 is TGTGCTAGTAACATGGGGGGGAGCACGACCTCCTACGAGCAGTACTTC.

The J gene is TRBJ2-1, the V gene TRBV14; no definite D call. The CDR3 is 14 amino acids. Germline lookup yields CDR1 SGHDN and CDR2 FVKESK. Trimming shortened V by 2 bases and J by 4 bases, and 9 bases separated the two germline ends. CDR3 sequence: CASSQSMSYNEQFF. In DNA, the CDR3 is TGTGCCAGCAGCCAAAGTATGAGTTACAATGAGCAGTTCTTC.

The gene calls are TRBV4-2 and TRBJ1-2; D is perhaps TRBD1 (6 bases). The CDR3 is 18 residues long. Trimming shortened V by 0 bases and J by 0 bases, and 17 bases separated the two germline ends. CDR1 and CDR2 (germline): LGHNA, YNFKEQ. DNA of the CDR3: TGTGCCAGCAGCCAAGATTCATATAGCGGGACAACTAACTATGGCTACACCTTC. The encoded protein is CASSQDSYSGTTNYGYTF.

The chain recombines TRBV9 with TRBJ2-1; 12 positions match TRBD2. The germline gives CDR1 SGDLS, CDR2 YYNGEE. V shed 4 bases and J 10 bases; nucleotides not matched to a gene: 9. This CDR3 has 15 residues. CDR3 protein: CASSTGLAGADEQFF. DNA of the CDR3: TGTGCCAGCAGCACGGGACTAGCGGGTGCCGACGAGCAGTTCTTC.

The chain couples TRBV19 to TRBJ1-4, with D perhaps TRBD1 (5 bases). The germline CDR1 and CDR2 sequences are LNHDA and SQIVND (reference sequence). V was cut by 11 bases and J by 3 bases, with 10 bases left in between. There are 12 residues in the CDR3. The DNA for the CDR3 is TGTGCCGGCCAGGGCGCTAATGAAAAACTGTTTTTT. Protein sequence: CAGQGANEKLFF. Combining the CDR3 with reference TRBV19 and TRBJ1-4 gives the whole variable domain DGGITQSPKYLFRKEGQNVTLSCEQNLNHDAMYWYRQDPGQGLRLIYYSQIVNDFQKGDIAEGYSVSREKKESFPLTVTSAQKNPTAFYLCAGQGANEKLFFGSGTQLSVL.

The chain employs TRBV7-9 and TRBJ2-1, with 9 bases matching TRBD2. The length of the CDR3 is 15 residues. V dropped 7 bases and J dropped 7; count of bases not matched to a gene: 11. Germline V gives CDR1 SEHNR, CDR2 FQNEAQ (reference sequence). The CDR3 is CASIQGASGVNEQFF. The CDR3, as DNA: TGTGCCAGCATCCAAGGGGCTAGCGGGGTGAATGAGCAGTTCTTC. Filled out from reference TRBV7-9 and TRBJ2-1, the complete variable domain reads DTGVSQNPRHKITKRGQNVTFRCDPISEHNRLYWYRQTLGQGPEFLTYFQNEAQLEKSRLLSDRFSAERPKGSFSTLEIQRTEQGDSAMYLCASIQGASGVNEQFFGPGTRLTVL.

The chain joins TRBV9 to TRBJ2-1; the match to TRBD2 covers 13 bases. The V and J ends lost 4 bases and 0 bases, in that order; junction bases with no gene match: 13. The CDR3 has 20 residues. CDR1 and CDR2 from the germline V gene are SGDLS and YYNGEE. The DNA for the CDR3 is TGTGCCAGCAGCCTCCGGCGGGGACTAGCGGGGAGTACCTCCTACAATGAGCAGTTCTTC. Its translation: CASSLRRGLAGSTSYNEQFF.

V is TRBV5-8 and J is TRBJ1-1; possibly TRBD1 for D (6 bases). Between the trimmed V and J ends, which lost 4 bases and 0 bases, there was a span of 10 bases. The CDR3 spans 14 residues. CDR1 SGHTS and CDR2 YDEGEE come from the germline V gene. CDR3 in amino acids: CASSEGHLNTEAFF. The CDR3 nucleotides read TGTGCCAGCAGCGAGGGACACTTGAACACTGAAGCTTTCTTT. Full variable domain (outside the CDR3, taken from reference TRBV5-8 and TRBJ1-1): EAGVTQSPTHLIKTRGQQATLRCSPISGHTSVYWYQQALGLGLQFLLWYDEGEERNRGNFPPRFSGRQFPNYSSELNVNALELEDSALYLCASSEGHLNTEAFFGQGTRLTVV.

This clone was recorded once. V usage is TRBV7-8 and J usage is TRBJ2-3, with 7 positions matching TRBD1. After removal of 1 base from V and 1 base from J, the junction contained 2 bases not matched to a gene. This CDR3 region has 15 residues. Germline loops: CDR1 SGHVS, CDR2 FQNEAQ. The CDR3 DNA is TGTGCCAGCAGCTTAGGGACAGGTCGCACAGATACGCAGTATTTT. Protein product: CASSLGTGRTDTQYF.